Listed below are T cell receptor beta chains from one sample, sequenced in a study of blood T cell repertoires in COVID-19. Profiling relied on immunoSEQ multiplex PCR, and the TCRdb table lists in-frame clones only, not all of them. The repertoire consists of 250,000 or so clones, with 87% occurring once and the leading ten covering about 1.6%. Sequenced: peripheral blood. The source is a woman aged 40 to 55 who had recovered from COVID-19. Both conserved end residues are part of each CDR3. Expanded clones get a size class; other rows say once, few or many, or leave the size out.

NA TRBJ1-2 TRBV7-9 CASSATGTGIGGYTF
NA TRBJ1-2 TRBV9 CASRDNMGGNGYTF
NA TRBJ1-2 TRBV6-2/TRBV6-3 CASTPRVPPGYTF
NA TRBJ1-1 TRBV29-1 CSVHRGNTEAFF
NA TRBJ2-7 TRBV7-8 CASSLALAPQPYEQYF
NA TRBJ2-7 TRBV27 CASTITGGAYEQYF
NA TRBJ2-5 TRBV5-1 CASSVSGDETQYF
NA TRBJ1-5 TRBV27 CASSLFQPGTGNQPQHF
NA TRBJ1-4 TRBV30 CAWSRPGVGSEKLFF
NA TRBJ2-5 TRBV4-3 CASSQDRPGGGVETQYF
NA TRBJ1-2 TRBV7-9 CASSLAQGGNYGYTF
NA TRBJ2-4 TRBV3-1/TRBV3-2 CASSRTGTSGTNIQYF
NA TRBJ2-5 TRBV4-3 CASSQGRAGDSLYQETQYF
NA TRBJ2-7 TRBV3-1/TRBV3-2 CASSNPDRGESLSGSPYEQYF
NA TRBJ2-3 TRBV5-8 CASSLGDTPSTDTQYF
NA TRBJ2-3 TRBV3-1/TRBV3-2 CASSQIPSTDTQYF
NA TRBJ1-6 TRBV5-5 CASSLEGMYSPLHF
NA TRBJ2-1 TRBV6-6 CASSYRPSGSYNEQFF
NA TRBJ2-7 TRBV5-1 CASSPLRDRVEQYF
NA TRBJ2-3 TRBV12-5 CASGLEPQGRTDTQYF
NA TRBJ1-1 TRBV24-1 CATRAGPFTEAFF
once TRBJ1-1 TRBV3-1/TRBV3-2 CASSRGGLNTEAFF
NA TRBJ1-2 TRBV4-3 CASSQEGAPSYGYTF
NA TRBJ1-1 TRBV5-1 CASSPRRGQAMNTEAFF
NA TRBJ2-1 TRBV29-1 CSVGTLWLAGSGEQFF
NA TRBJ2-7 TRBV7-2 CASSLRQGSYEQYF
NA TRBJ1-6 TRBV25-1 CASSEYKGGDLNSPLHF
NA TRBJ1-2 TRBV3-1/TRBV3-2 CASSRARLSGYGYTF
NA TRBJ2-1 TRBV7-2 CASSPAVGRGLDEQFF
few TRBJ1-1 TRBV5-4 CASSLERGGFGTEAFF
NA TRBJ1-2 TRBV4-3 CASSQDLDRDSLYGYTF
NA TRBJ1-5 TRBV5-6 CASSLGGAPALSNQPQHF
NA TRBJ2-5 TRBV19 CASSIGPGLGQETQYF
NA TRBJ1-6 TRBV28 CASSWVRGTAKGPLHF
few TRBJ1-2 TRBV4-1 CASSHPGGARSVYGYTF
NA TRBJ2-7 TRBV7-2 CASTRGGSYEQYF
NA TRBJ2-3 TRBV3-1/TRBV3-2 CASSQFSGGATDTQYF
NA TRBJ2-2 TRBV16 CASSQLGQNTGELFF
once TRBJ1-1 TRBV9 CASSVATGFMNTEAFF
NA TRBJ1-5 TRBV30 CAWSPSSNQPQHF
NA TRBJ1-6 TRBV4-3 CASSQEEGGWDSPLHF